The table lists the clone carrying this T cell receptor beta chain with a few counts. Its target is unknown. The record originates from a study of response to subunit inactivated influenza vaccine. Study-wide findings and caveats: Each seasonal flu vaccination may recruit only limited new T cells, authors suggested.

TCRdb redid the calling of the RT-PCR reads with MiXCR, one entry per CDR3 protein. Found here are under 800,000 distinct CDR3 sequences, approximately 15% of them singletons; the top ten hold 6% to 8%. Germline CDR1 and CDR2: KGHSH and LQKENI. After removal of 1 base from V and 0 bases from J, the junction contained 9 bases not matched to a gene. The CDR3 is 18 amino acids. This sequence was found in a man aged 50 to 59 who received an inactivated influenza vaccine. Specimen: PBMCs from blood, collected about 14 days before vaccination. This chain connects TRBV18 to TRBJ2-3, with 8 bases that match TRBD1. CDR3 nucleotide sequence: TGTGCCAGCTCACCACGAACAGGGGGGTCAAGTAGCACAGATACGCAGTATTTT. This encodes CASSPRTGGSSSTDTQYF.